A selection of T cell receptor beta chains follows, all from one sample in a study of blood T cell repertoires in COVID-19. Sequencing used immunoSEQ multiplex PCR; TCRdb keeps in-frame clones, though not all of them. In the table there are 250,000 to 400,000 clones, 85% to 90% of which are singletons. The specimen was peripheral blood. These receptors originate from a woman under 40 with COVID-19, enrolled during active disease. CDR3s include the opening cysteine and the closing phenylalanine or tryptophan. A D gene is named only where the DNA matches it firmly. A row's size may be missing; if present it is once, few, many or a size class.

j_call,d_call,v_call,clone_size,cdr3_nt,cdr3_aa
TRBJ2-3,-,TRBV7-9,-,TGTGCCAGCAGCCGCTCGGGGTCGCGGCCAGATACGCAGTATTTT,CASSRSGSRPDTQYF
TRBJ2-1,-,TRBV7-7,-,TGTGCCAGCAGCTTAGCGCGGCTAGCGCCGGACAATGAGCAGTTCTTC,CASSLARLAPDNEQFF
TRBJ2-7,-,TRBV15,many,TGTGCCACCACGTCAGGGCGAGGCGAGCAGTACTTC,CATTSGRGEQYF
TRBJ2-2,-,TRBV10-2,-,TGCGCCAGCAGTGGGGCTAGCGCCACCGGGGAGCTGTTTTTT,CASSGASATGELFF
TRBJ1-1,-,TRBV5-4,-,TGTGCCAGCACCCGAGGGGGAATGGTGGGGAACACTGAAGCTTTCTTT,CASTRGGMVGNTEAFF
TRBJ1-2,TRBD1,TRBV18,-,TGTGCCAGCTCACCAGTAACAGGGGGCAACTATGGCTACACCTTC,CASSPVTGGNYGYTF
TRBJ2-7,-,TRBV7-9,many,TGTGCCAGCAGCTTAGCGGGCGTGGGCCACGAGCAGTACTTC,CASSLAGVGHEQYF
TRBJ1-3,-,TRBV11-2,-,TGTGCCAGCAGCTCAGGAAGGTGGGGGGGAGAGGATGAAAACACCATATATTTT,CASSSGRWGGEDENTIYF
TRBJ2-7,TRBD1,TRBV19,-,TGTGCCAGTAGGGTGGGGACAGGAAACTCCTACGAGCAGTACTTC,CASRVGTGNSYEQYF
TRBJ2-1,TRBD2,TRBV27,few,TGTGCCAGCAGTCCCGGGACTAGCGGGAGGAATGAGCAGTTCTTC,CASSPGTSGRNEQFF
TRBJ2-1,TRBD2,TRBV7-8,-,TGTGCCAGCAGCTTAGTTAGCGGGGATTACAATGAGCAGTTCTTC,CASSLVSGDYNEQFF
TRBJ1-1,TRBD1,TRBV5-4,-,TGTGCCAGCAGCCCCGGGACAGGGAACACTGAAGCTTTCTTT,CASSPGTGNTEAFF
TRBJ2-7,TRBD1,TRBV27,-,TGTGCCAGCAGTCAAGGGACAGGTCCGTTCGGCTCCTACGAGCAGTACTTC,CASSQGTGPFGSYEQYF
TRBJ2-1,TRBD2,TRBV29-1,-,TGCAGCGTTGAAATCGTAGCGGGGGCATACAATGAGCAGTTCTTC,CSVEIVAGAYNEQFF
TRBJ1-5,TRBD1,TRBV27,-,TGTGCCAGCAGTACAGGGGCAAGCAATCAGCCCCAGCATTTT,CASSTGASNQPQHF
TRBJ1-5,-,TRBV19,few,TGTGCCAGTAGTACGGGGGTAGGGCAGCCCCAGCATTTT,CASSTGVGQPQHF
TRBJ2-5,TRBD2,TRBV18,-,TGTGCCAGCTCACCACTGTTAGCGGGAGCGGGCCAAGAGACCCAGTACTTC,CASSPLLAGAGQETQYF
TRBJ1-6,TRBD1,TRBV2,-,TGTGCCAGCAGTTACACAGGGGAGAGTTCACCCCTCCACTTT,CASSYTGESSPLHF
TRBJ2-1,TRBD2,TRBV30,-,TGTGCCTGGAGGATGGCGGGGGAGGCGCCCCAGCAGTTCTTC,CAWRMAGEAPQQFF
TRBJ1-1,-,TRBV27,-,TGTGCCAGCAGTACACAGGTATCCACTGAAGCTTTCTTT,CASSTQVSTEAFF
TRBJ2-5,-,TRBV25-1,once,TGTGCCAGCAGTGAAGCAGACAGAATCCAAGAGACCCAGTACTTC,CASSEADRIQETQYF
TRBJ1-6,TRBD1,TRBV2,-,TGTGCCAGCAGCCTAGACCATCGACAGGGGAATTCACCCCTCCACTTT,CASSLDHRQGNSPLHF